This entry features one T cell receptor beta chain sequence. The antigen is unknown. This record comes from a study of beta chain features in type 1 diabetes. Whole-study results and caveats: Shorter TCRB CDR3s, moderately but significantly so, were found in Type 1 diabetes patients in all four CD4+ subsets.

CDR3 length equals 17 residues. Per the germline V gene, CDR1 is MNHNS and CDR2 is SASEGT. V lost 3 bases and J lost 6; bases outside the gene matches: 12. Expressed TCRB transcripts were sequenced because the entire RNA isolate underwent reverse transcription. Method: immunoSEQ multiplex PCR; TCRdb's copy keeps in-frame clones and lacks some. The data show 60,000 to 75,000 clones, roughly half seen once. The sample taken for sequencing was central memory CD4+ T cells from blood. This TCR was sampled from a man younger than 45 with type 1 diabetes. V usage is TRBV6-1 and J usage is TRBJ2-3; 10 nucleotides align to TRBD2. This chain's CDR3 is CASSEGASGGLGDTQYF. The CDR3 DNA reads as TGTGCCAGCAGTGAGGGGGCTAGCGGGGGCCTGGGCGATACGCAGTATTTT.